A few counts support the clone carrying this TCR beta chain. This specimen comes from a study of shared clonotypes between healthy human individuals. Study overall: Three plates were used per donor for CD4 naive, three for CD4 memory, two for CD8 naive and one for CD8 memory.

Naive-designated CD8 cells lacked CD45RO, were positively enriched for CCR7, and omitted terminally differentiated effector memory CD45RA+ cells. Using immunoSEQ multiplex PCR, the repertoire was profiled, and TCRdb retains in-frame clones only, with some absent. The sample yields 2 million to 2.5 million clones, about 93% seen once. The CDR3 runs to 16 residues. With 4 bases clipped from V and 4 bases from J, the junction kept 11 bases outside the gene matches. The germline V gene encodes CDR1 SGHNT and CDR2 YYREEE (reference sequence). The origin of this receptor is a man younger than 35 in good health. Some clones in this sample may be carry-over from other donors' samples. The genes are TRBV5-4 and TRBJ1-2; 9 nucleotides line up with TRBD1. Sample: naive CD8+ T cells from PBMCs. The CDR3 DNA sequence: TGTGCCAGCAGCCCAGGGGACAGGGAAATCAGCTATGGCTACACCTTC. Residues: CASSPGDREISYGYTF.